Shown below are 17 T cell receptor beta chains from a single sample sequenced in a study of T cells in Graves' hyperthyroidism and ophthalmopathy. TCR beta CDR3 regions were amplified from RNA. HTBI primers drove first-round RT-PCR of the TCR CDR3. MiXCR, applied by TCRdb to the multiplex PCR reads, yields one record per CDR3 protein. The sample lists about 740,000 distinct CDR3 sequences, around 15% occurring once. Sequencing was carried out using blood. Every receptor here comes from a young woman with Graves' hyperthyroidism.

The rearrangement joins TRBV27 to TRBJ2-7; 8 nucleotides align to TRBD2. The CDR3 is 15 amino acids. The junction had 9 bases not matched to a gene; V was cut back by 6 bases and J by 2 bases. Germline CDR1 reads MNHEY; CDR2 reads SMNVEV (reference sequence). The CDR3 DNA reads as TGTGCCAGCAGATATACAGGGCGGGGGGCCTACGAGCAGTACTTC. Translated, it gives CASRYTGRGAYEQYF.

This clonotype was found a few times. This rearrangement joins TRBV29-1 to TRBJ1-1; D is ambiguous. Germline CDR1 and CDR2: SQVTM and ANQGSEA. Trimming stripped 7 bases from V and 6 bases from J, with 9 bases between. The CDR3 spans 10 residues. The CDR3 protein is CSARDAEAFF. For the CDR3, the DNA is TGCAGCGCCCGAGACGCTGAAGCTTTCTTT.

The rearrangement joins TRBV19 to TRBJ2-1; tentatively, D is TRBD1 or TRBD2 (5 bases each). Germline CDR1 LNHDA, CDR2 SQIVND (reference sequence). CDR3 length: 17 amino acids. Trimming removed 3 bases at V and 7 bases at J, with 22 bases between. The CDR3 sequence is CASSMWVGGPTGNEQFF. CDR3 DNA sequence: TGTGCCAGTAGTATGTGGGTCGGCGGGCCTACAGGAAATGAGCAGTTCTTC.

The J gene is TRBJ2-3, the V gene TRBV2; tentatively, D is TRBD2 (5 bases). This CDR3 contains 15 residues. V dropped 6 bases and J dropped 0 bases, with 13 bases sitting between them. Germline assignment: CDR1 SNHLY and CDR2 FYNNEI. The DNA of the CDR3 is TGTGCCAGCAGGAGAGCGGAGACTAGCACAGATACGCAGTATTTT. Translated: CASRRAETSTDTQYF.

This clonotype was detected a few times. The chain joins TRBV6-5 to TRBJ2-4; 9 bases match TRBD1. Germline assignment: CDR1 MNHEY and CDR2 SVGAGI. The CDR3 is 14 residues long. V lost 2 bases to trimming and J lost 4 bases; unmatched junction nucleotides: 0. The CDR3 region has the DNA TGTGCCAGCAGTTACGGACAGGGGAAAAACATTCAGTACTTC. Its translation is CASSYGQGKNIQYF.

The chain is built from TRBV18 and TRBJ2-7, with 11 positions matching TRBD1. Germline CDR1 and CDR2: KGHSH and LQKENI. V shed 3 bases and J 5 bases; nucleotides not matched to a gene: 9. The CDR3 has 16 amino acids. In DNA form, the CDR3 reads TGTGCCAGCTCACCGGGTCCTGGGACAGGGGGACACGAGCAGTACTTC. This encodes CASSPGPGTGGHEQYF. Full variable domain (rest looked up from reference TRBV18 and TRBJ2-7): NAGVMQNPRHLVRRRGQEARLRCSPMKGHSHVYWYRQLPEEGLKFMVYLQKENIIDESGMPKERFSAEFPKEGPSILRIQQVVRGDSAAYFCASSPGPGTGGHEQYFGPGTRLTVT.

This clonotype was seen at least ten times. This chain joins TRBV28 and TRBJ2-7; D unclear. This CDR3 is 12 amino acids long. Germline assignment: CDR1 MDHEN and CDR2 SYDVKM. The V gene lost 7 bases and the J gene lost 3 bases, with 10 bases spanning the gap. The CDR3 sequence is CASKLKGYEQYF. The CDR3 DNA sequence: TGTGCCAGCAAGTTGAAGGGCTACGAGCAGTACTTC.

This clonotype has a count of ten or more. This chain joins TRBV20-1 and TRBJ2-5, with a tentative D call TRBD1 (6 bases). Germline CDR1 reads DFQATT; CDR2 reads SNEGSKA (reference sequence). V was clipped by 0 bases and J by 0 bases, with 11 bases between them. The CDR3 extends over 15 amino acids. The CDR3 region has the DNA TGCAGTGCTAGAGATTCCAGGGGATACCAAGAGACCCAGTACTTC. Protein: CSARDSRGYQETQYF.

The J gene is TRBJ2-7, the V gene TRBV19, with D hard to call. The germline V and J ends were trimmed by 4 bases and 1 base, with 8 bases remaining between them. The CDR3 length is 13 residues. CDR1 and CDR2 from the germline V gene are LNHDA and SQIVND (reference sequence). The CDR3 region is CASSNSPSYEQYF. CDR3 in DNA: TGTGCCAGTAGTAACAGCCCATCCTACGAGCAGTACTTC.

This clonotype was found many times. V gene TRBV15 combines with J gene TRBJ1-4; D is possibly TRBD1 (5 bases). The CDR3 spans 12 residues. Germline V gene sequence: CDR1 LNHNV, CDR2 YYDKDF (reference sequence). V lost 9 bases, J lost 7 bases, and 12 bases lay in between. The CDR3 here is CATSQGVEKLFF. The CDR3 region has the DNA TGTGCCACGAGCCAGGGCGTTGAAAAACTGTTTTTT.

The chain uses TRBV10-3 and TRBJ1-2; TRBD1 agrees at 9 bases. Trimming took 5 bases from V and 6 from J; bases not matched to a gene: 7. Germline CDR1 and CDR2: ENHRY and SYGVKD. The length of the CDR3 is 14 residues. The CDR3 coding sequence is TGTGCCATCAGTCCGGGACAGGGAGGAGATGGCTACACCTTC. It codes for CAISPGQGGDGYTF.

In the case of this clonotype: This sequence may be a read error, since a much larger clone differs from it by one base. V gene TRBV29-1 combines with J gene TRBJ1-3; D call uncertain. This CDR3 spans 12 amino acids. The germline V gene has CDR1 SQVTM and CDR2 ANQGSEA. This chain's CDR3 is CSVMGSGNTICF. CDR3 in DNA: TGCAGCGTCATGGGCTCTGGAAACACCATATGTTTT.

The J gene is TRBJ2-7, the V gene TRBV3-1; D is possibly TRBD2 (5 bases). V dropped 0 bases and J dropped 2 bases, with 14 bases sitting between them. Germline-derived CDR1 and CDR2 are LGHDT and YNNKEL (reference sequence). CDR3 length: 16 residues. CDR3 in DNA: TGTGCCAGCAGCCAAGACGGGGTTCTGCCTACCTACGAGCAGTACTTC. Encoded protein: CASSQDGVLPTYEQYF.

This clonotype has a handful of counts. CDR3 sequence reads: CSARDRQEESYNEQFF. CDR3 DNA: TGCAGTGCTAGAGATCGTCAGGAGGAGTCCTACAATGAGCAGTTCTTC. The rearrangement joins TRBV20-1 to TRBJ2-1, with a weak D call TRBD2 (5 bases). Germline V CDR1 and CDR2: DFQATT, SNEGSKA (reference sequence). The CDR3 runs to 16 residues. V was clipped by 0 bases and J by 1 base, with 13 bases between them.

There are many counts of this clonotype. The chain uses TRBV12-3 or TRBV12-4 and TRBJ2-7; D is uncertain. Trimming cost V 8 bases and J 1 base, with 12 bases left between them. The CDR3 consists of 13 residues. The CDR3 loop is CASGRSGSYEQYF. DNA for the CDR3: TGTGCCAGCGGCCGGTCCGGGTCCTACGAGCAGTACTTC.

This clonotype was found a few times. The chain recombines TRBV5-6 with TRBJ2-7; TRBD1 matches at 10 bases. Per the germline V gene, CDR1 is SGHDT and CDR2 is YYEEEE. The CDR3 runs to 15 residues. Trimming cost V 3 bases and J 6 bases; bases outside gene matches: 9. The CDR3 DNA is TGTGCCAGCAGCTACTCCCCGGGACAGGGGAGCGAGCAGTACTTC. Amino acid sequence: CASSYSPGQGSEQYF.

About this clonotype: A much larger clonotype is one base distant, so this may be a read error. Since no conserved phenylalanine or tryptophan closes the CDR3, a read error is the likely cause. The CDR3 nucleotides are TGCAGCGTTGGAGGGACAGGCGTATCCTACGAGCAGTACTAC. As protein: CSVGGTGVSYEQYY. This chain uses TRBV29-1 with TRBJ2-7, with 8 bases lining up with TRBD1. V lost 4 bases to trimming and J lost 1 base; unmatched junction nucleotides: 6. CDR3 size: 14 residues. Germline CDR1 and CDR2: SQVTM and ANQGSEA.